A single T cell receptor (beta chain) is shown here with its context. In the same sample, other DNA sequences code for this CDR3. The data were obtained in a study of shared T cell receptors in the human thymus. Sequencing used immunoSEQ multiplex PCR; TCRdb keeps in-frame clones, though not all of them. The table has roughly 560,000 clones, roughly 74% seen once. Germline CDR1 and CDR2: MNHEY and SVGAGI. The CDR3 spans 13 residues. The germline V and J ends were trimmed by 5 bases and 4 bases, with 11 bases remaining between them. These same data were also listed under a study on human thymus T cells. Per that study: Having corrective surgery for congenital heart defects, healthy Finnish infants were the ones who donated. Related research reported highly overlapping thymic repertoires among unrelated individuals.

The sequenced sample consisted of thymocytes. This rearrangement joins TRBV6-5 to TRBJ1-2; unclear D gene. This receptor was obtained from a boy under two years old with a congenital heart defect. DNA for the CDR3: TGTGCCAGCAGTCCAGGCAGTGGCTATGGCTACACCTTC. It translates to CASSPGSGYGYTF.